These 20 T cell receptor beta chains were sequenced from one sample in a study of blood T cell repertoires in COVID-19. Profiled with immunoSEQ multiplex PCR; TCRdb holds only in-frame clones, not every one. The sample includes 140,000 or so clones, 88% of them seen just once. The sequenced material came from peripheral blood. Receptors were obtained from a man aged 65-85 years with acute or convalescent COVID-19.

The chain links TRBV12-3 or TRBV12-4 to TRBJ1-5; D is undetermined. Trimming pared 0 bases from V and 8 bases from J, leaving 8 bases between. The CDR3 consists of 13 residues. The CDR3 DNA sequence: TGTGCCAGCAGTTTAGCAGGGAGAGAGCCCCAGCATTTT. This sequence encodes CASSLAGREPQHF.

V gene TRBV19 combines with J gene TRBJ2-5; D gene unclear. The CDR3 covers 11 residues. Trimming left V 3 bases short and J 5 bases short, with 4 bases between. CDR1 and CDR2 (germline): LNHDA, SQIVND (reference sequence). As DNA, the CDR3 is TGTGCCAGTAGTATCCGGGAGACCCAGTACTTC. As protein: CASSIRETQYF.

This chain links TRBV27 with TRBJ1-2, with D perhaps matching TRBD1 (5 bases). The germline gives CDR1 MNHEY, CDR2 SMNVEV (reference sequence). Deletions cut 2 bases from V and 5 bases from J, with 12 bases between. This CDR3 comprises 14 residues. The CDR3 loop is CASSLLSRGYGYTF. The CDR3 DNA reads as TGTGCCAGCAGTTTACTTTCCCGGGGGTATGGCTACACCTTC.

This chain uses TRBV24-1 with TRBJ2-2, with 7 positions matching TRBD1. Germline CDR1 is KGHDR and CDR2 is SFDVKD. This CDR3 spans 13 amino acids. V lost 4 bases, J lost 6 bases, and 1 base stayed unmatched. The CDR3 loop is CATSDQGAGELFF. The CDR3, as DNA: TGTGCCACCAGTGACCAGGGGGCCGGGGAGCTGTTTTTT.

This rearrangement joins TRBV10-3 to TRBJ1-6; D unresolved. Germline CDR1 is ENHRY and CDR2 is SYGVKD. The CDR3 runs to 12 residues. V was shortened by 2 bases and J by 10 bases, with 6 bases between the two germline ends. CDR3 bases: TGTGCCATCAGTGAGATCCAATCACCCCTCCACTTT. It specifies CAISEIQSPLHF.

CDR3 in DNA: TGTGCCAGCAGTGAAGTCGGGATCGTGCCCCAGCATTTT. This translates into CASSEVGIVPQHF. V usage is TRBV6-1 and J usage is TRBJ1-5; no clear D gene. The germline CDR1 and CDR2 sequences are MNHNS and SASEGT. CDR3 size: 13 residues. Trimming shortened V by 1 base and J by 9 bases, and 10 bases separated the two germline ends.

The J gene is TRBJ1-5, the V gene TRBV10-3; D unclear. V dropped 10 bases and J dropped 7 bases, with 11 bases sitting between them. CDR3 length: 11 amino acids. From germline, CDR1 is ENHRY and CDR2 SYGVKD. In DNA form, the CDR3 reads TGTGCCACTCCATGGAGCCAGCCCCAGCATTTT. It encodes CATPWSQPQHF.

V gene TRBV5-4 combines with J gene TRBJ1-2; 7 bases align to TRBD1. V shed 3 bases, J shed 3 bases, and the junction held 8 bases outside the gene matches. This CDR3 comprises 15 residues. Germline assignment: CDR1 SGHNT and CDR2 YYREEE (reference sequence). In DNA, the CDR3 is TGTGCCAGCAGCTACGGTGACAGGGCGGACTATGGCTACACCTTC. Translating gives CASSYGDRADYGYTF.

This clone is a singleton in its sample. This chain uses TRBV5-4 with TRBJ2-7; TRBD1 agrees at 7 bases. The V segment lost 4 bases and the J segment 2 bases; nucleotides outside the gene matches: 3. Germline V gene lookup returns CDR1 SGHNT and CDR2 YYREEE (reference sequence). The CDR3 has 13 residues. CDR3 sequence: CASSQQGTYEQYF. Written as DNA, the CDR3 is TGTGCCAGCAGCCAACAGGGGACCTACGAGCAGTACTTC.

The chain has TRBV5-3 and TRBJ2-2, with D possibly matching TRBD1 (6 bases). TRBV5-3 qualifies as an ORF whose function is uncertain. V was cut by 4 bases and J by 5 bases, with 15 bases left in between. The CDR3 covers 15 residues. CDR3 sequence: CARSADSPPTGELFF. In DNA, the CDR3 is TGTGCCAGAAGCGCGGACAGCCCACCTACCGGGGAGCTGTTTTTT.

The CDR3 loop is CASSSRSKPQHF. DNA for the CDR3: TGTGCCAGCAGTTCCCGAAGCAAGCCCCAGCATTTT. The chain carries TRBV28 and TRBJ1-5, with D unresolved. The CDR3 is made up of 12 amino acids. CDR1 MDHEN and CDR2 SYDVKM come from the germline V gene. V was clipped by 4 bases and J by 8 bases, with 9 bases between them.

The chain couples TRBV29-1 to TRBJ1-2, with unresolved D. The CDR3 loop spans 13 amino acids. The germline gives CDR1 SQVTM, CDR2 ANQGSEA. V lost 6 bases to trimming and J lost 7 bases, with 18 bases between them. CDR3 residues: CSVLPSSAPGYTF. Written as DNA, the CDR3 is TGCAGCGTCCTCCCATCAAGCGCCCCTGGCTACACCTTC. The variable domain in full, with the rest retrieved from reference TRBV29-1 and TRBJ1-2, is SAVISQKPSRDICQRGTSLTIQCQVDSQVTMMFWYRQQPGQSLTLIATANQGSEATYESGFVIDKFPISRPNLTFSTLTVSNMSPEDSSIYLCSVLPSSAPGYTFGSGTRLTVV.

The chain employs TRBV27 and TRBJ2-6, with a possible D match to TRBD2 (6 bases). The V end was cut by 1 base, the J end by 0 bases, with 13 bases between. CDR3 length: 18 amino acids. Germline V lookup: CDR1 MNHEY, CDR2 SMNVEV (reference sequence). The DNA for the CDR3 is TGTGCCAGCAGTTTATACTCGGGAGAGAGCTCTGGGGCCAACGTCCTGACTTTC. Translated, it gives CASSLYSGESSGANVLTF.

This sequence joins TRBV5-4 and TRBJ1-1, with 7 bases lining up with TRBD1. The CDR3 is 15 amino acids. V trimming: 2 bases; J trimming: 3 bases; junction bases outside the gene matches: 7. Per germline, CDR1 SGHNT and CDR2 YYREEE (reference sequence). This CDR3 is CASSFTDRVDTEAFF. The CDR3 DNA reads as TGTGCCAGCAGCTTTACAGACAGGGTAGACACTGAAGCTTTCTTT.

In DNA, the CDR3 is TGTGCCAGCAGTAATAGCGGGGGCTCCTACAATGAGCAGTTCTTC. This gives the protein CASSNSGGSYNEQFF. The chain uses TRBV6-5 and TRBJ2-1; 9 bases line up with TRBD2. Germline values: CDR1 MNHEY, CDR2 SVGAGI. Trimming took 5 bases from V and 0 from J; bases not matched to a gene: 2. CDR3 length equals 15 residues.

The CDR3 loop reads CASSHRVSGTGELFF. DNA for the CDR3: TGTGCCAGCAGCCACAGGGTATCGGGCACCGGGGAGCTGTTTTTT. The rearrangement uses TRBV3-1 (or the pseudogene TRBV3-2) and TRBJ2-2; TRBD1 is a possible D gene (5 bases). The CDR3 has 15 residues. Trimming cost V 3 bases and J 4 bases, with 12 bases left between them. CDR1 LGHDT and CDR2 YNNKEL come from the germline V gene (reference sequence).

This sequence joins TRBV6-2 or TRBV6-3 and TRBJ1-3; D is unclear. CDR3 length equals 12 residues. Trimming removed 6 bases at V and 4 bases at J, with 7 bases between. Per the germline V gene, CDR1 is MNHEY and CDR2 is SVGEGT. Here the CDR3 DNA reads TGTGCCAGCAGCCCCACAGGAAACACCATATATTTT. This encodes CASSPTGNTIYF.

The chain is built from TRBV6-5 and TRBJ2-5, with unresolved D. Trimming left V 5 bases short and J 4 bases short, with 5 bases between. Germline CDR1 MNHEY, CDR2 SVGAGI. This CDR3 has 11 residues. The CDR3 loop reads CASSPRETQYF. CDR3 sequence (DNA): TGTGCCAGCAGTCCGAGAGAGACCCAGTACTTC.

DNA of the CDR3: TGTGCCAGCAGCAACTTGGTACAGGGAGTTCAAGAGACCCAGTACTTC. Translating it yields CASSNLVQGVQETQYF. The chain is built from TRBV21-1 and TRBJ2-5; TRBD1 is the table's D call and was not checked against the DNA. TRBV21-1 is annotated as a pseudogene. The CDR3 runs 16 residues.

The chain couples TRBV3-1 (or the pseudogene TRBV3-2) to TRBJ1-4, with 7 bases matching TRBD1. The V segment lost 1 base and the J segment 5 bases; nucleotides outside the gene matches: 1. The length of the CDR3 is 14 residues. Germline V CDR1 and CDR2: LGHDT, YNNKEL (reference sequence). The CDR3 DNA reads as TGTGCCAGCAGCCAAGGCAGGGGGAATGAAAAACTGTTTTTT. Its translation is CASSQGRGNEKLFF.